A selection of T cell receptor beta chains follows, all from one sample in a study of T-cell memory formation after mild COVID-19. In TCRdb, the 5' RACE reads were re-called with MiXCR into one record per CDR3 protein. The sample includes 400,000 to 500,000 distinct CDR3 sequences, roughly 20% of them seen just once. The specimen was PBMCs or a T cell subset sorted from them (not recorded which). Source of these receptors: an adult woman who had mild COVID-19 (a few samples of this study predate the infection). Cell type and time point are not known. Each CDR3 is given with its conserved first and last residue. Fields, in order: J gene, clone size, D gene, V gene, CDR3 protein, CDR3 DNA. The D gene is left open where the match is weak. The size of a clone is reported for some rows only, either as once, few or many, or as a class for expanded clones.

TRBJ1-2 | . | . | TRBV24-1 | CATSENYRDGYTF | TGTGCCACCAGTGAGAACTACAGGGATGGCTACACCTTC
TRBJ1-2 | . | . | TRBV4-2 | CASSQASTLGLGYTF | TGTGCCAGCAGCCAAGCGTCCACCCTGGGGCTTGGCTACACCTTC
TRBJ2-3 | . | . | TRBV9 | CASSVAGEGTDTQYF | TGTGCCAGCAGCGTAGCGGGAGAGGGAACAGATACGCAGTATTTT
TRBJ2-2 | . | . | TRBV4-1 | CASSQDRRITGELFF | TGCGCCAGCAGCCAAGATCGCAGGATCACCGGGGAGCTGTTTTTT
TRBJ2-2 | few | . | TRBV12-3/TRBV12-4 | CASSHRQGENTGELFF | TGTGCCAGCAGTCACCGGCAGGGAGAGAACACCGGGGAGCTGTTTTTT
TRBJ2-3 | . | . | TRBV10-3 | CAISIGTDARTDTQYF | TGTGCCATCAGTATTGGGACTGACGCCCGCACAGATACGCAGTATTTT
TRBJ2-3 | few | . | TRBV4-3 | CASSQGIGGGLTDTQYF | TGCGCCAGCAGCCAAGGGATCGGCGGTGGGCTAACAGATACGCAGTATTTT
TRBJ2-5 | many | . | TRBV2 | CASSVGGETQYF | TGTGCCAGCAGTGTCGGGGGCGAGACCCAGTACTTC
TRBJ2-7 | . | . | TRBV15 | CATSYVPGVSYEQYF | TGTGCCACCTCCTACGTGCCAGGGGTCTCCTACGAGCAGTACTTC
TRBJ2-7 | . | TRBD2 | TRBV29-1 | CSVGGGASYEQYF | TGCAGCGTTGGCGGGGGGGCATCCTACGAGCAGTACTTC
TRBJ1-2 | few | . | TRBV6-5 | CASSYGRRLTREYGYTF | TGTGCCAGCAGTTACGGGAGGCGTCTCACACGCGAATATGGCTACACCTTC
TRBJ2-7 | . | . | TRBV20-1 | CSANQGSGEQYF | TGCAGTGCTAATCAGGGTTCCGGCGAGCAGTACTTC
TRBJ1-5 | . | . | TRBV12-3/TRBV12-4 | CASLRGAGSNQPQHF | TGTGCCAGTTTGAGGGGGGCCGGGAGCAATCAGCCCCAGCATTTT
TRBJ1-2 | . | TRBD1 | TRBV5-5 | CASSFKGADGYTF | TGTGCCAGCAGCTTTAAGGGGGCGGATGGCTACACCTTC
TRBJ2-7 | . | . | TRBV3-1 | CASSQDTRYYEQYF | TGTGCCAGCAGCCAAGATACGCGGTATTACGAGCAGTACTTC
TRBJ1-6 | . | TRBD1 | TRBV12-3/TRBV12-4 | CASSSGGASYNSPLHF | TGTGCCAGCAGTTCAGGGGGCGCGAGCTATAATTCACCCCTCCACTTT
TRBJ1-5 | few | . | TRBV6-5 | CASSYDSGWPQHF | TGTGCCAGCAGTTACGACAGCGGGTGGCCCCAGCATTTT
TRBJ2-1 | few | TRBD2 | TRBV5-1 | CASSSDERGGLSEQFF | TGCGCCAGCAGCTCGGACGAGCGGGGGGGCCTCTCCGAGCAGTTCTTC
TRBJ1-1 | . | . | TRBV7-2 | CASSLGHTVNTEAFF | TGTGCCAGCAGCTTAGGACATACCGTGAACACTGAAGCTTTCTTT
TRBJ2-2 | many | . | TRBV12-3/TRBV12-4 | CASSQGLNTGELFF | TGTGCCAGCAGTCAGGGCCTTAACACCGGGGAGCTGTTTTTT
TRBJ2-3 | . | . | TRBV11-2 | CASRQISGLTSDRTDTQYF | TGTGCCAGCAGGCAGATATCAGGTCTCACCAGCGATCGCACAGATACGCAGTATTTT
TRBJ2-2 | . | . | TRBV7-7 | CASSSSRSTGELFF | TGTGCTAGCAGCTCCAGCAGGAGTACCGGGGAGCTGTTTTTT
TRBJ1-2 | . | TRBD1 | TRBV7-2 | CASSKGQGLYGYTF | TGTGCCAGCAGCAAAGGACAGGGGCTCTATGGCTACACCTTC
TRBJ2-3 | . | TRBD2 | TRBV20-1 | CSARDLSSGPTSTDTQYF | TGCAGTGCTAGAGATCTGTCTAGCGGGCCTACTAGCACAGATACGCAGTATTTT
TRBJ2-7 | medium-sized | TRBD2 | TRBV6-5 | CASKLAGPYEQYF | TGTGCCAGCAAACTAGCGGGCCCCTACGAGCAGTACTTC
TRBJ1-1 | few | . | TRBV9 | CASSVAAGFEAFF | TGTGCCAGCAGCGTAGCCGCAGGGTTTGAAGCTTTCTTT
TRBJ2-1 | . | . | TRBV7-2 | CASSPPGRGLNEQFF | TGTGCCAGCAGCCCCCCCGGCAGGGGCCTCAATGAGCAGTTCTTC
TRBJ2-1 | few | TRBD2 | TRBV7-6 | CASSLEAASGLNEQFF | TGTGCCAGCAGCTTAGAGGCCGCTAGCGGGCTAAATGAGCAGTTCTTC
TRBJ2-1 | . | . | TRBV29-1 | CSADTSSYNEQFF | TGCAGCGCCGACACCAGCTCCTACAATGAGCAGTTCTTC
TRBJ1-2 | . | . | TRBV7-2 | CASSLAGTSPAGYTF | TGTGCCAGCAGCTTAGCGGGGACATCCCCTGCCGGCTACACCTTC
TRBJ1-1 | . | . | TRBV11-2 | CASTPGLGNTEAFF | TGTGCCAGCACCCCGGGACTGGGGAACACTGAAGCTTTCTTT
TRBJ2-1 | few | . | TRBV7-2 | CASSPTAILVSYNEQFF | TGTGCCAGCAGCCCAACCGCAATTTTAGTTTCCTACAATGAGCAGTTCTTC